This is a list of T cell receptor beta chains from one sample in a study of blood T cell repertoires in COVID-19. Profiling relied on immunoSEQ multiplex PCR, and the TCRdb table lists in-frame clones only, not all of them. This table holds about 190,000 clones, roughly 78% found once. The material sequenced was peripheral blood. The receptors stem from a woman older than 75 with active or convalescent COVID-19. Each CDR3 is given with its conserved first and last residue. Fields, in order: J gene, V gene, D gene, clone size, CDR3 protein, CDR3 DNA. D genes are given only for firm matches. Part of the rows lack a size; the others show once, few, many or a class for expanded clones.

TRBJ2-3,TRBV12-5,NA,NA,CASGLAGTDTQYF,TGTGCTAGTGGTTTGGCAGGGACAGATACGCAGTATTTT
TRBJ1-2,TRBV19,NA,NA,CASSIQGGYGYTF,TGTGCCAGTAGTATCCAGGGCGGCTATGGCTACACCTTC
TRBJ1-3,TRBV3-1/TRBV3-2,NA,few,CASSQDVSGPGNTIYF,TGTGCCAGCAGCCAAGACGTTAGCGGACCTGGAAACACCATATATTTT
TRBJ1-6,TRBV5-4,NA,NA,CASSLGGDRNSPLHF,TGTGCCAGCAGCTTGGGAGGAGATCGTAATTCACCCCTCCACTTT
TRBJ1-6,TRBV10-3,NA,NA,CAISEGQGVSPLHF,TGTGCCATCAGTGAGGGGCAAGGGGTTTCACCCCTCCACTTT
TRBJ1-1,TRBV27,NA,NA,CASSEKGEGTEAFF,TGTGCCAGCAGTGAGAAGGGGGAAGGCACTGAAGCTTTCTTT
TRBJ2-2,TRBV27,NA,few,CASSGGQFTGELFF,TGTGCCAGCAGTGGCGGACAGTTCACCGGGGAGCTGTTTTTT
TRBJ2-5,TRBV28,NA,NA,CASSFRDSYQETQYF,TGTGCCAGCAGTTTCCGGGACTCCTACCAAGAGACCCAGTACTTC
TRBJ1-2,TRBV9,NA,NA,CASSVAGPGENYGYTF,TGTGCCAGCAGCGTAGCCGGGCCGGGGGAAAACTATGGCTACACCTTC
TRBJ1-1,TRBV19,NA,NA,CASSSYRSGTEAFF,TGTGCCAGTAGTTCCTACCGTTCTGGTACTGAAGCTTTCTTT
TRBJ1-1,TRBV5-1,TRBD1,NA,CASSLISGGTEAFF,TGCGCCAGCAGCTTAATCTCAGGGGGCACTGAAGCTTTCTTT
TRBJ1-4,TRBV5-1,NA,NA,CASSLAGGQGYEKLFF,TGCGCCAGCAGCTTGGCCGGGGGGCAGGGTTATGAAAAACTGTTTTTT
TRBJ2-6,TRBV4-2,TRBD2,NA,CASSQDGYSGGVSGANVLTF,TGTGCCAGCAGCCAAGATGGATATAGCGGGGGGGTTTCTGGGGCCAACGTCCTGACTTTC
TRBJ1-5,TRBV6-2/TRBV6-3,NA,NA,CASSYSNPGLRSNQPQHF,TGTGCCAGCAGTTACTCAAATCCGGGACTAAGAAGCAATCAGCCCCAGCATTTT
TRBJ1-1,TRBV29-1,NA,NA,CSVEFPQGRVAEAFF,TGCAGCGTTGAATTCCCGCAGGGGAGGGTCGCTGAAGCTTTCTTT
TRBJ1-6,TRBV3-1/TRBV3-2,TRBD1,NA,CASSQPWAGRGNPICNSPLHF,TGTGCCAGCAGCCAACCCTGGGCAGGCAGGGGGAATCCTATCTGTAATTCACCCCTCCACTTT
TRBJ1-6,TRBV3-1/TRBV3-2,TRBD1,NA,CASSQGTGGDSPLHF,TGTGCCAGCAGCCAAGGGACAGGGGGGGATTCACCCCTCCACTTT
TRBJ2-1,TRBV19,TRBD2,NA,CASNRGGTAYNEQFF,TGTGCCAGTAATCGGGGGGGGACGGCCTACAATGAGCAGTTCTTC
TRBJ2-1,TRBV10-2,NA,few,CASSEPLSGGWNEQFF,TGCGCCAGCAGTGAGCCTTTGTCGGGGGGCTGGAATGAGCAGTTCTTC
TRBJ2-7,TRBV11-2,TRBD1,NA,CASSLEWTGSYEQYF,TGTGCCAGCAGCTTAGAATGGACAGGGTCCTACGAGCAGTACTTC
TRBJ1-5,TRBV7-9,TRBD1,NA,CASSLIGQGGVMNQPQHF,TGTGCCAGCAGCTTAATTGGCCAGGGGGGTGTTATGAATCAGCCCCAGCATTTT
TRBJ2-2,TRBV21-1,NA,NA,CASSCGTSGDQNTGELFF,TGTGCCAGCAGCTGTGGGACTAGCGGGGACCAGAACACCGGGGAGCTGTTTTTT
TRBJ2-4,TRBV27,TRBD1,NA,CASSPGTGGRGEHIQYF,TGTGCCAGCAGCCCCGGGACAGGGGGCCGCGGAGAACACATTCAGTACTTC
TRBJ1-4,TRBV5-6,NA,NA,CASSLGLFNEKLFF,TGTGCCAGCAGCTTGGGACTTTTTAATGAAAAACTGTTTTTT
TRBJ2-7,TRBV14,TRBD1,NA,CASSQTGSFGHEQYF,TGTGCCAGCAGCCAGACAGGGTCCTTCGGCCACGAGCAGTACTTC
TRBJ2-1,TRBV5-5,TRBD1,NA,CASSLTGGSYNEQFF,TGTGCCAGCAGTCTGACAGGGGGCTCCTACAATGAGCAGTTCTTC
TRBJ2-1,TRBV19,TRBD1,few,CASEPRQGAFSNEQFF,TGTGCCAGTGAACCACGCCAGGGGGCGTTCAGCAATGAGCAGTTCTTC
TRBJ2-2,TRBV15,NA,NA,CATSRSLGELFF,TGTGCCACCAGCAGATCCCTTGGGGAGCTGTTTTTT
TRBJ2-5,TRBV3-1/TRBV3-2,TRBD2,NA,CASSQGYSGGAKTQYF,TGTGCCAGCAGCCAAGGGTATAGCGGGGGGGCAAAGACCCAGTACTTC
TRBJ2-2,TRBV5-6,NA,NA,CASSEPGGELFF,TGTGCCAGCAGCGAGCCGGGCGGGGAGCTGTTTTTT
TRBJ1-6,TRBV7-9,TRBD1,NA,CASSLSRGDRSPLHF,TGTGCCAGCAGCTTATCCAGGGGGGATAGGTCACCCCTCCACTTT
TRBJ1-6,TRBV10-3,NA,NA,CAISELREGSPLHF,TGTGCCATCAGTGAGCTCCGGGAGGGATCGCCCCTCCACTTT
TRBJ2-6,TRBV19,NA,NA,CASSIRERGRGSSGANVLTF,TGTGCCAGTAGTATTAGAGAACGAGGTAGAGGGAGCTCTGGGGCCAACGTCCTGACTTTC
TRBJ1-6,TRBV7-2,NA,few,CASSLDRGSDSPLHF,TGTGCCAGCAGCTTAGATAGAGGTTCGGATTCACCCCTCCACTTT
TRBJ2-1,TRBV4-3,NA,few,CASSQGALSSYNEQFF,TGCGCCAGCAGCCAAGGGGCCCTTAGCTCCTACAATGAGCAGTTCTTC
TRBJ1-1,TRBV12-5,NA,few,CASGLDTGIMNTEAFF,TGTGCTAGTGGTTTGGATACAGGGATCATGAACACTGAAGCTTTCTTT
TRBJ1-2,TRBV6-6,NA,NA,CASSYIRADYGYTF,TGTGCCAGCAGTTACATCAGGGCCGACTATGGCTACACCTTC
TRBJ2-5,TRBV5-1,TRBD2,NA,CASSLSSGVGETQYF,TGCGCCAGCAGCTTATCCAGCGGGGTTGGAGAGACCCAGTACTTC
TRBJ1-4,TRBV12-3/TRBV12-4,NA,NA,CASSGDSPKLFF,TGTGCCAGCAGTGGGGACTCGCCTAAACTGTTTTTT
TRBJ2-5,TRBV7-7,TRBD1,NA,CASSLATGRETQYF,TGTGCTAGCAGCCTGGCGACAGGGAGAGAGACCCAGTACTTC
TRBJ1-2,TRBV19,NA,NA,CASSIGEVNGYTF,TGTGCCAGTAGTATAGGCGAGGTGAATGGCTACACCTTC
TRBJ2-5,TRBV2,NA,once,CASSGLTGETQYF,TGTGCCAGCAGCGGACTAACGGGGGAGACCCAGTACTTC
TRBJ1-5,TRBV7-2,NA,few,CASSLAEVSSQPQHF,TGTGCCAGCAGCTTAGCAGAAGTCAGTTCACAGCCCCAGCATTTT
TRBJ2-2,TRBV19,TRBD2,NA,CASSIIAGGTGELFF,TGTGCCAGTAGTATCATAGCGGGGGGGACCGGGGAGCTGTTTTTT
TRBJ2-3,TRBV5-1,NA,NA,CASSSGFGDTQYF,TGCGCCAGCAGTTCGGGGTTTGGAGATACGCAGTATTTT
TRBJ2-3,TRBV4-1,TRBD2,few,CASSQDRLRGGGTDTQYF,TGCGCCAGCAGCCAAGATCGCTTGCGGGGGGGCGGCACAGATACGCAGTATTTT
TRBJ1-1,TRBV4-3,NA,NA,CASSLHTQGNTEAFF,TGCGCCAGCAGCTTACACACGCAGGGGAACACTGAAGCTTTCTTT
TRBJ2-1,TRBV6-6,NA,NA,CASSSVLASSYNEQFF,TGTGCCAGCAGTTCGGTTCTTGCGAGCTCCTACAATGAGCAGTTCTTC
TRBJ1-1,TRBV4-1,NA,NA,CASSQDPRNTEAFF,TGCGCCAGCAGCCAAGATCCGAGGAACACTGAAGCTTTCTTT
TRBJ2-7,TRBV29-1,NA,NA,CSARQGTTTHEQYF,TGCAGCGCCCGACAAGGGACAACTACTCACGAGCAGTACTTC
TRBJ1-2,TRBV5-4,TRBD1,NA,CASSERTGVYGYTF,TGTGCCAGCAGCGAGAGGACAGGGGTGTATGGCTACACCTTC
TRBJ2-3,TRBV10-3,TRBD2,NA,CAISDMLLAGYTDTQYF,TGTGCCATCAGTGACATGTTACTAGCGGGCTACACAGATACGCAGTATTTT
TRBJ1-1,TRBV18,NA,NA,CASSRDGGSSSSAAFF,TGTGCCAGCTCACGCGACGGGGGATCGTCCTCCTCTGCAGCTTTCTTT
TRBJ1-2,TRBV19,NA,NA,CASTPGSYGYTF,TGTGCCAGTACCCCCGGGAGCTATGGCTACACCTTC
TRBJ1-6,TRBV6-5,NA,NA,CASSYWSGQGNSPLHF,TGTGCCAGCAGTTACTGGTCCGGGCAGGGGAATTCACCCCTCCACTTT